Listed here are 32 T cell receptor beta chains from one sample, sequenced in a study of blood T cell repertoires in COVID-19. Profiled with immunoSEQ multiplex PCR; TCRdb holds only in-frame clones, not every one. The data hold some 200,000 clones, with 85% observed a single time. Sequencing used peripheral blood. These receptors all come from a man aged 50-59 years who had recovered from COVID-19.

The chain joins TRBV9 to TRBJ2-3; D ambiguous. With 0 bases removed from V and 2 bases from J, the gap between germline ends came to 10 bases. Germline V CDR1 and CDR2: SGDLS, YYNGEE. There are 15 residues in the CDR3. The CDR3: CASSVDRFPTDTQYF. The CDR3 DNA reads as TGTGCCAGCAGCGTAGACCGGTTCCCCACAGATACGCAGTATTTT.

The CDR3 loop reads CASSQEMWQANIQYF. CDR3 nucleotide sequence: TGTGCCAGCAGCCAAGAGATGTGGCAGGCAAACATTCAGTACTTC. The V call is TRBV4-2, the J call TRBJ2-4; D unclear. V was shortened by 0 bases and J by 6 bases, with 12 bases between the two germline ends. The CDR3 runs 15 residues. Germline-derived CDR1 and CDR2 are LGHNA and YNFKEQ.

The chain joins TRBV6-6 to TRBJ2-7, with a tentative D call TRBD1 (6 bases). Germline CDR1 and CDR2: MNHNY and SVGAGI (reference sequence). Trimming took 4 bases from V and 2 from J, leaving 12 bases between them. This CDR3 spans 14 amino acids. CDR3 protein: CASSSTGNPYEQYF. In DNA form, the CDR3 reads TGTGCCAGCAGTTCCACAGGGAACCCCTACGAGCAGTACTTC.

The sample holds many counts of this clone. V gene TRBV11-2 combines with J gene TRBJ1-1; weak D call: TRBD1 (5 bases). In germline, CDR1 is SGHAT, CDR2 FQNNGV. The CDR3 totals 13 residues. V was pared by 5 bases and J by 11 bases, with 18 bases between. The DNA for the CDR3 is TGTGCCAGCAGCCCTAACTCAGACAGAGCGGCTTTCTTT. This codes for CASSPNSDRAAFF. Looking up the rest from reference TRBV11-2 and TRBJ1-1 gives the full variable domain: EAGVAQSPRYKIIEKRQSVAFWCNPISGHATLYWYQQILGQGPKLLIQFQNNGVVDDSQLPKDRFSAERLKGVDSTLKIQPAKLEDSAVYLCASSPNSDRAAFFGQGTRLTVV.

The rearrangement joins TRBV28 to TRBJ1-1, with D possibly being TRBD1 (5 bases). Germline V gene data show CDR1 as MDHEN and CDR2 as SYDVKM. V shed 5 bases and J shed 2 bases, with 15 bases lying between them. The CDR3 contains 15 residues. CDR3 nucleotide sequence: TGTGCCAGCAGTGCTACAGGCCGAATAAACACTGAAGCTTTCTTT. Translated, it gives CASSATGRINTEAFF.

This clone was seen only once. In DNA, the CDR3 is TGTGCCAGCAGTGACCAGCGGGGAGGGACAGATACGCAGTATTTT. Encoded protein: CASSDQRGGTDTQYF. The chain employs TRBV27 and TRBJ2-3; 7 bases line up with TRBD2. V trimming: 5 bases; J trimming: 3 bases; junction bases outside the gene matches: 8. This CDR3 is built from 15 residues. Per germline, CDR1 MNHEY and CDR2 SMNVEV (reference sequence).

Note on this clone: Distinct nucleotide sequences in the sample also encode this CDR3. The chain links TRBV18 to TRBJ2-3, with 8 nucleotides matching TRBD2. The CDR3 length is 14 residues. Looked up from germline, CDR1 is KGHSH and CDR2 is LQKENI. J lost 0 bases, V lost 5 bases, and 1 base had no gene match. CDR3: CASSSGGSTDTQYF. For the CDR3, the DNA is TGTGCCAGCTCATCGGGGGGGAGCACAGATACGCAGTATTTT.

This sequence joins TRBV9 and TRBJ2-2, with D unresolved. The germline CDR1 and CDR2 sequences are SGDLS and YYNGEE. The CDR3 loop spans 14 amino acids. V gave up 4 bases and J gave up 4 bases, with 11 bases separating them. The CDR3 spells CASSPFGGTGELFF. For the CDR3, the DNA is TGTGCCAGCAGCCCCTTCGGTGGCACCGGGGAGCTGTTTTTT.

V gene TRBV19 combines with J gene TRBJ2-7; tentative D call: TRBD1 (6 bases). Trimming stripped 0 bases from V and 3 bases from J, with 12 bases between. CDR3 length: 15 amino acids. CDR1 is LNHDA, CDR2 SQIVND, per germline (reference sequence). The CDR3 is CASSIDKTGDYEQYF. The CDR3 DNA sequence: TGTGCCAGTAGTATAGACAAGACAGGCGACTACGAGCAGTACTTC.

This chain joins TRBV5-1 and TRBJ2-5; D unclear. The ends were cut back, 2 bases at V and 5 bases at J, with 7 bases in the middle. Germline V CDR1 and CDR2: SGHRS, YFSETQ. The CDR3 sequence is 12 residues long. The CDR3 reads CASSFERETQYF. CDR3 nucleotides: TGCGCCAGCAGCTTTGAGAGGGAGACCCAGTACTTC.

The CDR3 region is CASSPTRPNTGELFF. The CDR3 coding sequence is TGTGCCAGCAGCCCCACTAGGCCGAACACCGGGGAGCTGTTTTTT. V gene TRBV7-2 combines with J gene TRBJ2-2; D may be TRBD2 (5 bases). Trimming took off 5 bases at V and 0 bases at J, with 10 bases between the two ends. From germline, CDR1 is SGHTA and CDR2 FQGNSA. The CDR3 loop spans 15 amino acids.

The chain is built from TRBV30 and TRBJ2-3; TRBD2 matches at 8 bases. CDR1 and CDR2 (germline): GTSNPN, SVGIG (reference sequence). J gave up 6 bases and V 4 bases, and 3 bases lay outside the gene matches. CDR3 length: 12 amino acids. The CDR3 region has the DNA TGTGCCTGGACCGGGACTAGGGATACGCAGTATTTT. As protein: CAWTGTRDTQYF.

In its sample, this clone was seen a few times. CDR3 amino acids: CASSYSRQGNSPLHF. The DNA of the CDR3 is TGTGCCAGCAGTTACTCGAGACAGGGGAATTCACCCCTCCACTTT. The chain links TRBV6-5 to TRBJ1-6; 8 bases align to TRBD1. V trimming: 0 bases; J trimming: 7 bases; junction bases outside the gene matches: 2. The CDR3 is 15 amino acids. Germline CDR1 reads MNHEY; CDR2 reads SVGAGI.

The V call is TRBV5-1, the J call TRBJ1-6, with 8 bases identical to TRBD1. The CDR3 has 17 amino acids. The germline V gene encodes CDR1 SGHRS and CDR2 YFSETQ. The V and J ends lost 3 bases and 0 bases, in that order; junction bases with no gene match: 5. The CDR3 region is CASSWSTGASYNSPLHF. CDR3 in DNA: TGCGCCAGCAGCTGGTCGACAGGGGCCTCCTATAATTCACCCCTCCACTTT.

The rearrangement links TRBV10-3 to TRBJ1-3, with D unresolved. V dropped 1 base and J dropped 0 bases, with 10 bases sitting between them. From germline, CDR1 is ENHRY and CDR2 SYGVKD. The CDR3 is 16 residues long. Here the CDR3 DNA reads TGTGCCATCAGTGAGTTCACAGCAAGCTCTGGAAACACCATATATTTT. It codes for CAISEFTASSGNTIYF.

The genes are TRBV7-7 and TRBJ2-1, with TRBD2 identical over 13 bases. Germline CDR1 is SSHAT and CDR2 is FNYEAQ (reference sequence). V lost 5 bases, J lost 9 bases, and 7 bases stayed unmatched. The CDR3 spans 15 residues. The CDR3: CASSPGLAGVGEQFF. DNA of the CDR3: TGTGCCAGCAGCCCCGGACTAGCGGGAGTTGGTGAGCAGTTCTTC.

This chain uses TRBV18 with TRBJ2-1; TRBD2 agrees at 7 bases. The CDR3 consists of 16 residues. Trimming took 5 bases from V and 6 from J; bases not matched to a gene: 13. Germline V gene lookup returns CDR1 KGHSH and CDR2 LQKENI. The DNA of the CDR3 is TGTGCCAGCTCAAAGTCTGGCGCTAGCGGCCCCAATGAGCAGTTCTTC. Its translation: CASSKSGASGPNEQFF.

The J gene is TRBJ2-7, the V gene TRBV5-1; 11 nucleotides align to TRBD1. The CDR3 is made up of 15 amino acids. V dropped 2 bases and J dropped 5; count of bases not matched to a gene: 6. CDR1 and CDR2 from the germline V gene are SGHRS and YFSETQ. CDR3 sequence reads: CASSFRTGGADEQYF. The CDR3, as DNA: TGCGCCAGCAGCTTTCGGACAGGGGGCGCCGACGAGCAGTACTTC.

The chain uses TRBV2 and TRBJ2-7; the D gene is possibly TRBD1 (6 bases). Germline CDR1 reads SNHLY; CDR2 reads FYNNEI. V lost 0 bases to trimming and J lost 1 base, with 7 bases between them. This CDR3 spans 14 amino acids. The CDR3 reads CASSEATGSYEQYF. In DNA form, the CDR3 reads TGTGCCAGCAGTGAAGCGACAGGTTCCTACGAGCAGTACTTC.

The CDR3 reads CASSQDPLRGSGTGELFF. DNA for the CDR3: TGTGCCAGCAGCCAGGATCCCCTCCGCGGGAGTGGCACCGGGGAGCTGTTTTTT. This chain connects TRBV4-2 to TRBJ2-2, with 7 bases fitting TRBD2. Per germline, CDR1 LGHNA and CDR2 YNFKEQ. The junction had 14 bases not matched to a gene; V was cut back by 3 bases and J by 4 bases. The CDR3 contains 18 residues.

This clone was counted a single time. The V and J genes are TRBV28 and TRBJ2-7, with D perhaps TRBD2 (6 bases). CDR1 MDHEN and CDR2 SYDVKM come from the germline V gene. V lost 6 bases to trimming and J lost 2 bases, with 11 bases between them. The CDR3 sequence is 13 residues long. The CDR3 loop is CASRSGWAYEQYF. The CDR3 DNA reads TGTGCCAGCAGAAGCGGGTGGGCCTACGAGCAGTACTTC.

The chain combines TRBV28 with TRBJ2-7, with TRBD2 identical over 8 bases. Germline CDR1 MDHEN, CDR2 SYDVKM. The CDR3 has 14 residues. V lost 6 bases and J lost 2; bases outside the gene matches: 6. Here the CDR3 DNA reads TGTGCCAGCAGGGTGACTAGCGTGCCCTACGAGCAGTACTTC. Amino acid sequence: CASRVTSVPYEQYF.

CDR3 DNA sequence: TGTGCCAGCAGCTTGGGGGGAAGAAACTCCTACAATGAGCAGTTCTTC. Its protein product is CASSLGGRNSYNEQFF. This chain connects TRBV7-8 to TRBJ2-1; D perhaps matches TRBD2 (6 bases). The V end was cut by 3 bases, the J end by 0 bases, with 12 bases between. The CDR3 extends over 16 amino acids. CDR1 and CDR2 from the germline V gene are SGHVS and FQNEAQ.

CDR3 sequence reads: CASSSREQFF. The CDR3 nucleotides read TGTGCCAGCAGTTCTAGGGAGCAGTTCTTC. This chain connects TRBV12-3 or TRBV12-4 to TRBJ2-1; no firm D call. V was pared by 4 bases and J by 10 bases, with 5 bases between. The CDR3 totals 10 residues.

The chain is built from TRBV5-6 and TRBJ1-1; 7 bases are a match to TRBD1. The length of the CDR3 is 15 residues. With V trimmed by 2 bases and J by 5 bases, 9 bases remained unmatched. From germline, CDR1 is SGHDT and CDR2 YYEEEE. The CDR3, as DNA: TGTGCCAGCAGCTTAACGAGGGGGCTTGGGACTGAAGCTTTCTTT. Translated: CASSLTRGLGTEAFF.

Only a few counts were recorded for this clone. The J gene is TRBJ1-1, the V gene TRBV7-2; TRBD1 is a possible D gene (5 bases). CDR1 SGHTA and CDR2 FQGNSA come from the germline V gene. Trimming took 2 bases from V and 1 from J, leaving 8 bases between them. The CDR3 is 14 amino acids. The CDR3 DNA reads TGTGCCAGCAGCTTACGGACACAGAACACTGAAGCTTTCTTT. Protein product: CASSLRTQNTEAFF.

This chain connects TRBV19 to TRBJ2-7; D may be TRBD1 (8 bases). V was clipped by 5 bases and J by 0 bases, with 14 bases between them. The germline V gene encodes CDR1 LNHDA and CDR2 SQIVND (reference sequence). CDR3 length: 15 amino acids. The CDR3 DNA follows: TGTGCCAGTAGTCTAGCGGACAGGGCCTCCTACGAGCAGTACTTC. It is translated as CASSLADRASYEQYF.

V is TRBV19 and J is TRBJ2-3, with D uncertain. Germline V gives CDR1 LNHDA, CDR2 SQIVND (reference sequence). The V and J ends lost 3 bases and 2 bases respectively, with 9 bases between them. The CDR3 is 14 amino acids. DNA of the CDR3: TGTGCCAGTAGTATTGGGCGTAACACAGATACGCAGTATTTT. Translated: CASSIGRNTDTQYF.

The chain joins TRBV7-9 to TRBJ2-5; 8 bases align to TRBD2. CDR3 length: 13 amino acids. After removal of 4 bases from V and 7 bases from J, the junction contained 5 bases not matched to a gene. Looked up from germline, CDR1 is SEHNR and CDR2 is FQNEAQ (reference sequence). The CDR3 spells CASSYSGVATQYF. DNA of the CDR3: TGTGCCAGCAGCTATAGCGGGGTCGCGACCCAGTACTTC.

The rearrangement links TRBV7-8 to TRBJ1-2; D perhaps matches TRBD1 (5 bases). V was trimmed by 2 bases and J by 3 bases, leaving 7 bases between them. CDR1 and CDR2 from the germline V gene are SGHVS and FQNEAQ. The CDR3 loop spans 13 amino acids. In DNA form, the CDR3 reads TGTGCCAGCAGCTTAATACAGGACTATGGCTACACCTTC. This gives the protein CASSLIQDYGYTF.

V is TRBV19 and J is TRBJ1-2; weak D call: TRBD1 (6 bases). This CDR3 is 14 amino acids long. Trimming removed 7 bases at V and 2 bases at J, with 14 bases between. CDR1 and CDR2 (germline): LNHDA, SQIVND (reference sequence). The CDR3 nucleotides read TGTGCCAGTACCACGACAGGTGTAAACTATGGCTACACCTTC. Translated, it gives CASTTTGVNYGYTF.

The chain employs TRBV18 and TRBJ1-5; D uncertain. Trimming pared 6 bases from V and 0 bases from J, leaving 12 bases between. CDR3 size: 15 residues. Per germline, CDR1 KGHSH and CDR2 LQKENI. The DNA of the CDR3 is TGTGCCAGCTCTCCAAGCCCGCGTAGCAATCAGCCCCAGCATTTT. This codes for CASSPSPRSNQPQHF. Based on the CDR3 plus reference TRBV18 and TRBJ1-5, the full variable domain is NAGVMQNPRHLVRRRGQEARLRCSPMKGHSHVYWYRQLPEEGLKFMVYLQKENIIDESGMPKERFSAEFPKEGPSILRIQQVVRGDSAAYFCASSPSPRSNQPQHFGDGTRLSIL.